This passage covers 2 T cell receptor beta chains from one sample sequenced in a study of radiation and T cells in renal cell carcinoma. The time point denotes: blood 4 weeks post-SBRT, at nephrectomy. The treatment denotes: 15 Gy SBRT to primary tumor, nephrectomy 4 weeks later. Only in-frame clones appear in the TCRdb table, and some are missing; sequencing was by immunoSEQ multiplex PCR. The table records 140,000 or so clones, approximately 86% of them present only once. The source was blood, collected from a patient whose treatment included radiotherapy and nephrectomy. These receptors originate from a woman in her fifties or sixties with renal cell carcinoma.

This clone came up a few times. The chain links TRBV30 to TRBJ1-1, with D maybe TRBD1 (5 bases). The V end lost 0 bases, the J end lost 5 bases, and 19 bases lay between the germline ends. This CDR3 comprises 16 residues. Germline loops: CDR1 GTSNPN, CDR2 SVGIG (reference sequence). DNA for the CDR3: TGTGCCTGGAGTGTATTGGGATCTGGGGGAGCGACTGAAGCTTTCTTT. Protein product: CAWSVLGSGGATEAFF. Supplemented by reference TRBV30 and TRBJ1-1, the full variable domain reads SQTIHQWPATLVQPVGSPLSLECTVEGTSNPNLYWYRQAAGRGLQLLFYSVGIGQISSEVPQNLSASRPQDRQFILSSKKLLLSDSGFYLCAWSVLGSGGATEAFFGQGTRLTVV.

With respect to this clone: Other DNA sequences in this specimen translate into the identical CDR3. The chain joins TRBV9 to TRBJ1-1, with D possibly being TRBD1 (6 bases). The CDR3 sequence is 14 residues long. Trimming took off 2 bases at V and 0 bases at J, with 8 bases between the two ends. Germline V gene sequence: CDR1 SGDLS, CDR2 YYNGEE. The CDR3: CASSVDSLNTEAFF. Here the CDR3 DNA reads TGTGCCAGCAGCGTGGACAGTTTGAACACTGAAGCTTTCTTT.